The T cell receptor beta chain described here comes from a study of cytomegalovirus exposure and HLA in healthy donors. Germline lookup yields CDR1 SGHDT and CDR2 YYEEEE. The ends were cut back, 0 bases at V and 0 bases at J, with 12 bases in the middle. The CDR3 length is 16 residues. With regard to this clone: Its antigen is still unknown.

Study-wide points: For most TCR beta V segments, an earlier analysis put the productive rate at about 87% or about 30% of the time.

The PCR contained 60 Vbeta and 13 Jbeta primers. Profiled with immunoSEQ multiplex PCR; TCRdb holds only in-frame clones, not every one. The sample shows about 180,000 clones, roughly 80% of them seen only once. The sequencing sample was made of PBMCs. The sequence was obtained from a man aged 25-40 years in good health and CMV-seropositive. The chain joins TRBV5-6 to TRBJ1-2; D perhaps matches TRBD1 (5 bases). For the CDR3, the DNA is TGTGCCAGCAGCTTGGGGGGCCGGACCACTAACTATGGCTACACCTTC. This gives the protein CASSLGGRTTNYGYTF.